This is a list of T cell receptor beta chains from one sample in a study of control samples from healthy donors and cancer patients. Profiling relied on immunoSEQ multiplex PCR, and the TCRdb table lists in-frame clones only, not all of them. The sample yields fewer than 200,000 clones, 90% to 95% seen once. Sample: blood. The receptors shown here come from a man aged 25 to 40 in good health. CDR3s include the opening cysteine and the closing phenylalanine or tryptophan. A D gene is named only where the DNA matches it firmly. Clone size is given for some rows only: seen once, a few or many times, or a class if the clone is expanded.

j_call,v_call,clone_size,d_call,cdr3_aa,cdr3_nt
TRBJ1-1,TRBV7-6,few,.,CASSLAPYTEAFF,TGTGCCAGCAGCTTAGCTCCCTACACTGAAGCTTTCTTT
TRBJ2-3,TRBV30,few,TRBD2,CAWSLGLAGGITDTQYF,TGTGCCTGGAGTCTTGGACTAGCGGGGGGCATCACAGATACGCAGTATTTT
TRBJ1-2,TRBV6-6,.,TRBD1,CASSSGQGFYGYTF,TGTGCCAGCAGTTCTGGACAGGGTTTCTATGGCTACACCTTC
TRBJ2-1,TRBV28,.,TRBD1,CASSLSRTGQDEQFF,TGTGCCAGCAGTTTGAGCCGGACAGGGCAGGATGAGCAGTTCTTC
TRBJ2-5,TRBV19,.,.,CASGGLETQYF,TGTGCCAGTGGGGGGCTCGAGACCCAGTACTTC
TRBJ1-4,TRBV5-1,.,.,CASSADSPWGKLFF,TGCGCCAGCAGCGCGGACAGCCCTTGGGGAAAACTGTTTTTT
TRBJ2-5,TRBV4-1,once,.,CASSQVNEETQYF,TGCGCCAGCAGCCAAGTTAATGAGGAGACCCAGTACTTC
TRBJ2-7,TRBV5-6,.,TRBD2,CASSRTSGPYEQYF,TGTGCCAGCAGCCGGACTAGCGGGCCATACGAGCAGTACTTC
TRBJ1-2,TRBV29-1,.,.,CSVETPRAFYGYTF,TGCAGCGTTGAAACCCCCAGGGCATTTTATGGTTACACCTTC
TRBJ2-5,TRBV5-4,.,TRBD1,CASSSGTDRVRTQYF,TGTGCCAGCAGCTCAGGGACAGATCGAGTTCGGACCCAGTACTTC
TRBJ1-3,TRBV9,.,.,CASSVSGLENTIYF,TGTGCCAGCAGCGTCTCGGGATTAGAAAACACCATATATTTT
TRBJ1-5,TRBV18,.,TRBD1,CASSRQGGNQPQHF,TGTGCCAGCTCACGACAGGGAGGCAATCAGCCCCAGCATTTT
TRBJ2-7,TRBV2,.,TRBD2,CASSEVPSGRGEQYF,TGTGCCAGCAGTGAAGTGCCTAGCGGGAGGGGCGAGCAGTACTTC
TRBJ2-1,TRBV5-1,.,TRBD2,CASSTGTKTYNEQFF,TGCGCCAGCAGCACCGGGACTAAAACTTACAATGAGCAGTTCTTC
TRBJ1-6,TRBV10-2,once,TRBD1,CASSGPGTANSPLHF,TGCGCCAGCAGTGGTCCGGGGACAGCAAATTCACCCCTCCACTTT
TRBJ2-5,TRBV5-4,.,TRBD1,CASSLAAGGSRETQYF,TGTGCCAGCAGCTTGGCCGCAGGGGGAAGCCGAGAGACCCAGTACTTC
TRBJ2-3,TRBV11-3,.,.,CASSLGVSPSTDTQYF,TGTGCCAGCAGCTTAGGGGTTAGCCCTAGCACAGATACGCAGTATTTT
TRBJ2-3,TRBV7-2,.,TRBD1,CASSWTGERGTQYF,TGTGCCAGCAGCTGGACAGGAGAGAGAGGTACGCAGTATTTT
TRBJ2-2,TRBV10-3,.,TRBD2,CAITTSGGRTGELFF,TGTGCCATCACGACTAGCGGGGGGAGAACCGGGGAGCTGTTTTTT
TRBJ2-1,TRBV27,.,.,CASSRGSSYNEQFF,TGTGCCAGCAGTAGAGGGAGCTCCTACAATGAGCAGTTCTTC
TRBJ1-2,TRBV24-1,.,.,CATSDFDKNYGYTF,TGTGCCACCAGTGACTTCGACAAGAACTATGGCTACACCTTC
TRBJ2-1,TRBV27,.,TRBD1,CASSTRTGASYNEQFF,TGTGCCAGCAGTACCCGGACAGGGGCGTCCTACAATGAGCAGTTCTTC
TRBJ1-3,TRBV30,.,.,CAWSAAGLGGNTIYF,TGTGCCTGGAGTGCGGCGGGGCTGGGGGGAAACACCATATATTTT
TRBJ2-3,TRBV6-5,.,TRBD1,CASEDRATDTQYF,TGTGCCTCGGAGGACAGGGCCACAGATACGCAGTATTTT
TRBJ1-2,TRBV7-9,few,.,CASSPGTTNYGYTF,TGTGCCAGCAGCCCCGGGACAACTAACTATGGCTACACCTTC
TRBJ1-5,TRBV2,few,.,CASSPDGNQPQHF,TGTGCCAGCAGCCCCGACGGGAATCAGCCCCAGCATTTT
TRBJ2-1,TRBV4-3,.,.,CASSQGVRTYNEQFF,TGCGCCAGCAGCCAAGGAGTACGGACCTACAATGAGCAGTTCTTC
TRBJ2-2,TRBV7-2,.,.,CASSLALGGTGELFF,TGTGCCAGCAGCTTAGCGCTAGGGGGAACCGGGGAGCTGTTTTTT
TRBJ2-1,TRBV7-2,.,TRBD2,CASSPVAGSSYNEQFF,TGTGCCAGCAGCCCCGTAGCGGGGAGCTCCTACAATGAGCAGTTCTTC
TRBJ1-2,TRBV6-2/TRBV6-3,.,.,CASSYSSGAARAYGYTF,TGTGCCAGCAGTTACTCTTCTGGTGCGGCACGCGCCTATGGCTACACCTTC
TRBJ2-7,TRBV19,.,.,CASSKGQSSYEQYF,TGTGCCAGTAGTAAAGGACAAAGCTCCTACGAGCAGTACTTC
TRBJ2-2,TRBV6-5,.,.,CASSYQQDTGELFF,TGTGCCAGCAGTTATCAGCAGGACACCGGGGAGCTGTTTTTT
TRBJ1-1,TRBV27,.,.,CASSFLGAEAFF,TGTGCCAGCAGTTTTTTGGGGGCTGAAGCTTTCTTT
TRBJ2-1,TRBV6-6,.,.,CASSSPRGGTYNEQFF,TGTGCCAGCAGTTCCCCGAGGGGCGGGACATACAATGAGCAGTTCTTC
TRBJ2-7,TRBV27,.,.,CASRLLAATYEQYF,TGTGCCAGCAGGCTATTAGCCGCCACCTACGAGCAGTACTTC
TRBJ2-7,TRBV27,.,.,CASSLSGGFAEQYF,TGTGCCAGCAGTTTATCAGGGGGGTTCGCCGAGCAGTACTTC
TRBJ1-1,TRBV27,.,.,CASTNPGPGVAFF,TGTGCCAGCACCAACCCAGGGCCGGGCGTAGCTTTCTTT
TRBJ1-2,TRBV19,.,TRBD1,CASSMDRGNYGYTF,TGTGCCAGTAGTATGGACAGGGGGAACTATGGCTACACCTTC
TRBJ2-5,TRBV5-1,once,.,CASSLNGQETQYF,TGCGCCAGCAGCTTAAATGGTCAGGAGACCCAGTACTTC
TRBJ2-1,TRBV6-2/TRBV6-3,.,TRBD2,CASSPRLASEQFF,TGTGCCAGCAGCCCCCGACTAGCGTCTGAGCAGTTCTTC
TRBJ2-5,TRBV9,.,.,CASSVGPAETETQYF,TGTGCCAGCAGCGTAGGCCCAGCGGAGACAGAGACCCAGTACTTC
TRBJ2-3,TRBV3-1/TRBV3-2,.,.,CASSQARLGGTDTQYF,TGTGCCAGCAGCCAAGCGAGGCTAGGGGGCACAGATACGCAGTATTTT
TRBJ2-7,TRBV27,once,.,CASSFRALTYEQYF,TGTGCCAGCAGTTTCCGAGCTTTAACCTACGAGCAGTACTTC
TRBJ2-1,TRBV24-1,.,.,CATSDGLVQFF,TGTGCCACCAGTGATGGGCTAGTACAGTTCTTC
TRBJ2-3,TRBV28,.,.,CASSSPDTQYF,TGTGCCAGCAGTTCCCCAGATACGCAGTATTTT
TRBJ2-7,TRBV12-3/TRBV12-4,.,.,CATRRGGIGEQYF,TGTGCCACCCGGCGCGGTGGGATCGGCGAGCAGTACTTC
TRBJ2-2,TRBV3-1/TRBV3-2,.,TRBD1,CASSQVGTGNTGELFF,TGTGCCAGCAGCCAAGTGGGGACAGGGAACACCGGGGAGCTGTTTTTT
TRBJ2-3,TRBV2,.,.,CASSGRPSSTDTQYF,TGTGCCAGCAGTGGTAGACCATCTAGCACAGATACGCAGTATTTT
TRBJ1-2,TRBV7-9,.,TRBD1,CASSFSRQGTNYGYTF,TGTGCCAGCAGCTTTTCCCGACAGGGGACGAACTATGGCTACACCTTC
TRBJ1-4,TRBV24-1,.,.,CATADGGAGEKLFF,TGTGCCACCGCCGATGGGGGGGCAGGTGAAAAACTGTTTTTT
TRBJ1-1,TRBV6-5,.,.,CASRIPGRDTEAFF,TGTGCCAGTCGGATACCAGGGAGGGACACTGAAGCTTTCTTT